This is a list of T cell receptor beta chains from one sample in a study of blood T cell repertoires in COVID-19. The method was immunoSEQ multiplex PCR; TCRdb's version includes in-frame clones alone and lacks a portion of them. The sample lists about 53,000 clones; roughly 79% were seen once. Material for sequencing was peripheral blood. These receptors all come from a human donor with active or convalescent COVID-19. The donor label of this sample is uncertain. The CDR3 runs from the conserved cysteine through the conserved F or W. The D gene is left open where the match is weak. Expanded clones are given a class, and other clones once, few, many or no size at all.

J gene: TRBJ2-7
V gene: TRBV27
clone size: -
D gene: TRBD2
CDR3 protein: CASSLWVTSGYEQYF
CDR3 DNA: TGTGCCAGCAGTTTATGGGTGACTAGCGGCTACGAGCAGTACTTC

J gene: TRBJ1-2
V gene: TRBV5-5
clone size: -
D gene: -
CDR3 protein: CASNPVQASHGYTF
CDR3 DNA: TGTGCCAGCAACCCGGTCCAGGCCTCACATGGCTACACCTTC

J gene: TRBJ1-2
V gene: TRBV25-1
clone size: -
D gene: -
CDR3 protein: CASSEGRNYGYTF
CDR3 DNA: TGTGCCAGCAGTGAGGGGAGGAACTATGGCTACACCTTC

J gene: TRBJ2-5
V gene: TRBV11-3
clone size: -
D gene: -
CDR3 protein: CASSSLADQETQYF
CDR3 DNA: TGTGCCAGCAGCTCCTTGGCAGACCAAGAGACCCAGTACTTC

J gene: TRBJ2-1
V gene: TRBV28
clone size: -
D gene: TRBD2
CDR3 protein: CASSFLIGGYYNEQFF
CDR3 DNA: TGTGCCAGCAGTTTCCTGATCGGGGGGTACTACAATGAGCAGTTCTTC

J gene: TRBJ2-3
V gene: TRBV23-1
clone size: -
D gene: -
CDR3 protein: CASSHLPTRGGTQYF
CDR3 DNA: TGCGCCAGCAGTCATCTCCCCACTAGGGGGGGTACGCAGTATTTT

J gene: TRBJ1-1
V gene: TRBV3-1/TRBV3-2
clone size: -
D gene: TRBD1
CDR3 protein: CASSPGQGGIGTEAFF
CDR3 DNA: TGTGCCAGCAGCCCGGGACAGGGAGGCATCGGCACTGAAGCTTTCTTT

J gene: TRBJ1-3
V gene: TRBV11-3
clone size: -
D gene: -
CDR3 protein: CASTVSFGGGNTIYF
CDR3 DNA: TGTGCCAGCACCGTCTCTTTCGGCGGCGGAAACACCATATATTTT

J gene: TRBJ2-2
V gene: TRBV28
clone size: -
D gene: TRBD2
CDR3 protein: CASVGVLAGATGELFF
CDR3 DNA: TGTGCCAGCGTAGGGGTGCTAGCGGGAGCCACCGGGGAGCTGTTTTTT

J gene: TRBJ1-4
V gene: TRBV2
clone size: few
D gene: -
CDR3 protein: CASRRGADEKLFF
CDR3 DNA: TGTGCCAGCAGAAGGGGCGCGGATGAAAAACTGTTTTTT

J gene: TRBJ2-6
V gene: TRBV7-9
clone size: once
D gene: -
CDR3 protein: CASSLGAGAGANVLTF
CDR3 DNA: TGTGCCAGCAGTCTGGGTGCAGGGGCCGGGGCCAACGTCCTGACTTTC

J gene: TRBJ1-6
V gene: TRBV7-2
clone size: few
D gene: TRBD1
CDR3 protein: CASSLLGGQNSPLHF
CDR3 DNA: TGTGCCAGCAGCTTATTGGGGGGACAGAATTCACCCCTCCACTTT

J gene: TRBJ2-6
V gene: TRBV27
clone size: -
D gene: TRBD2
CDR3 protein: CASSGLAGAYSLGANVLTF
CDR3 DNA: TGTGCCAGCAGTGGACTAGCGGGAGCATATTCTCTGGGGGCCAACGTCCTGACTTTC

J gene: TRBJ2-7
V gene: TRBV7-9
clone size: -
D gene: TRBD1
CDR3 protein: CASSHRGRGSYEQYF
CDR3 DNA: TGTGCCAGCAGCCACAGGGGGCGCGGGTCTTACGAGCAGTACTTC

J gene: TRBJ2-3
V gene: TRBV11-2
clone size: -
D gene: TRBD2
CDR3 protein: CASSSGLAGGSIDTQYF
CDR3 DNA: TGTGCCAGCAGCTCGGGACTAGCGGGAGGGTCGATCGATACGCAGTATTTT

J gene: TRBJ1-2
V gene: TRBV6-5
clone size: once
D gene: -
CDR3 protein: CASITGLVYGYTF
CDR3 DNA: TGTGCCAGCATTACAGGGCTGGTCTATGGCTACACCTTC

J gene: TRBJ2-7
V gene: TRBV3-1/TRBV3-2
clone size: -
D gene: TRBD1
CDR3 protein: CASSQDGTGVWEQYF
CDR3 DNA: TGTGCCAGCAGCCAAGATGGGACAGGGGTGTGGGAGCAGTACTTC

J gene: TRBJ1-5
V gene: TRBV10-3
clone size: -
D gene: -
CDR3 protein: CAIRDSPNQPQHF
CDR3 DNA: TGTGCCATCAGGGACAGCCCCAATCAGCCCCAGCATTTT

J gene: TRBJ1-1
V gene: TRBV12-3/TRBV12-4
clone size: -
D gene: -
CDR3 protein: CASSVTVEAFF
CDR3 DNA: TGTGCCAGCAGCGTGACAGTTGAAGCTTTCTTT

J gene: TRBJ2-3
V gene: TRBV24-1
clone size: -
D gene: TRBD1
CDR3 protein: CATGTGGTDTQYF
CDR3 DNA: TGTGCCACCGGGACAGGGGGGACAGATACGCAGTATTTT

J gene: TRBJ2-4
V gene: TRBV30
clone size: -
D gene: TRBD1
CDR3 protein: CAWNLGQGAYIQYF
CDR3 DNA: TGTGCCTGGAACCTCGGACAGGGGGCCTACATTCAGTACTTC

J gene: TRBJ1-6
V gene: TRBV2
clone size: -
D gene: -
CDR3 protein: CASSEDGGRSPLHF
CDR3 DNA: TGTGCCAGCAGTGAAGATGGGGGGAGGTCACCCCTCCACTTT

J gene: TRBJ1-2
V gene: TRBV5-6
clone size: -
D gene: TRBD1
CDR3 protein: CASSPFTGGSGYTF
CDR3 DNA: TGTGCCAGCAGCCCCTTTACAGGGGGCAGTGGCTACACCTTC

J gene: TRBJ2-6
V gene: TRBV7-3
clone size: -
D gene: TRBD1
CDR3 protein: CASSRDRSLSGANVLTF
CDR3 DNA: TGTGCCAGCAGCCGGGACAGGAGCCTCTCTGGGGCCAACGTCCTGACTTTC

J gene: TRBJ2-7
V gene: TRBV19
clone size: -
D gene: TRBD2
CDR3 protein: CASSSSSGSTTYEQYF
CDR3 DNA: TGTGCCAGTAGTAGCTCTAGCGGGAGTACGACCTACGAGCAGTACTTC

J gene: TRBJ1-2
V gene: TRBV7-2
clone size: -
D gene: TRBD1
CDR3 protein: CASSSGQLGYTF
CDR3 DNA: TGTGCCAGCAGCTCGGGACAGCTGGGCTACACCTTC

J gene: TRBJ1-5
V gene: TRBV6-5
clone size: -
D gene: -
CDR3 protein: CASSYDSGVQPQHF
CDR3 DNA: TGTGCCAGCAGTTACGACAGCGGGGTGCAGCCCCAGCATTTT

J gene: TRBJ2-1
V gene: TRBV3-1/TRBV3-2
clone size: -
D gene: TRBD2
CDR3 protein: CASSQGLAGYNEQFF
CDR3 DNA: TGTGCCAGCAGCCAAGGACTAGCGGGATACAATGAGCAGTTCTTC

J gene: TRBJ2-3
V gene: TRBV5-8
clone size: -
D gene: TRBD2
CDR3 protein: CASSPGGADTQYF
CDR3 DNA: TGTGCCAGCAGCCCGGGGGGTGCAGATACGCAGTATTTT

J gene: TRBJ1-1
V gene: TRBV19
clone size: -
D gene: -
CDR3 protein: CASSIGTGGKAFF
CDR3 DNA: TGTGCCAGTAGTATCGGGACGGGGGGAAAAGCTTTCTTT

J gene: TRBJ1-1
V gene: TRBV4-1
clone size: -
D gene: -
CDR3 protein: CASSAQQGRAEAFF
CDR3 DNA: TGCGCCAGCAGCGCCCAACAGGGAAGGGCTGAAGCTTTCTTT

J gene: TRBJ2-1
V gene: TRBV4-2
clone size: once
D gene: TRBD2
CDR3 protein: CASSQAPGLGANEQFF
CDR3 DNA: TGTGCCAGCAGCCAAGCACCGGGACTAGGGGCGAATGAGCAGTTCTTC

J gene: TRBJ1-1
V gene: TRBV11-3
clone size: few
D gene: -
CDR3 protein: CASSSRQLPEAFF
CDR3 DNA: TGTGCCAGCAGCTCCAGACAGTTGCCTGAAGCTTTCTTT

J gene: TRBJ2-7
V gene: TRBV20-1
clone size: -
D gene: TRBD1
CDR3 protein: CSASGTGGRGGEQYF
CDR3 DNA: TGCAGTGCTAGTGGGACAGGGGGTCGAGGAGGCGAGCAGTACTTC

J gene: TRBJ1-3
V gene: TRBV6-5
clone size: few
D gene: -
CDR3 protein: CASSLVLSGNTIYF
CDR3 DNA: TGTGCCAGCAGCCTAGTGCTGTCTGGAAACACCATATATTTT

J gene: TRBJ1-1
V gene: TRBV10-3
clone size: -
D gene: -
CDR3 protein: CAINAGRANTEAFF
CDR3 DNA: TGTGCCATCAACGCTGGCAGGGCAAACACTGAAGCTTTCTTT

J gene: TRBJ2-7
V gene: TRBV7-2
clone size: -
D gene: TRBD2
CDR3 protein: CASSSSGLTYEQYF
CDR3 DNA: TGTGCCAGCAGCTCTAGCGGCCTTACCTACGAGCAGTACTTC

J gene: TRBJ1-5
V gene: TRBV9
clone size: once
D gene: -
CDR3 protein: CASSESWEIQPQHF
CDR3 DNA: TGTGCCAGCAGCGAATCCTGGGAGATTCAGCCCCAGCATTTT

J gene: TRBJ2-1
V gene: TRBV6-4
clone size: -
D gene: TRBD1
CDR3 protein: CASSDGGTGIPNEQFF
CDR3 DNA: TGTGCCAGCAGTGACGGTGGGACAGGGATCCCCAATGAGCAGTTCTTC

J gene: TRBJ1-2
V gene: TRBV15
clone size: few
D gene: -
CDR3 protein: CATSRDISVYGYTF
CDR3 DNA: TGTGCCACCAGCAGAGATATCAGCGTCTATGGCTACACCTTC

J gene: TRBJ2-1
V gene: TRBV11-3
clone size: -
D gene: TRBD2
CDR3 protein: CASSLGSSGNSRREQFF
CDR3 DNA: TGTGCCAGCAGCTTGGGATCTAGCGGGAACAGTCGGCGTGAGCAGTTCTTC

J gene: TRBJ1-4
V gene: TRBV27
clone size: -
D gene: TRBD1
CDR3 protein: CASSSPTGGGATNEKLFF
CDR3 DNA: TGTGCCAGCAGTTCCCCGACAGGGGGAGGGGCAACTAATGAAAAACTGTTTTTT

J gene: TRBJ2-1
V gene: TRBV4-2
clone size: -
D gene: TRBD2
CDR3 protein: CASSQDSGSSYNEQFF
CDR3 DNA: TGTGCCAGCAGCCAAGACAGCGGGAGCTCCTACAATGAGCAGTTCTTC

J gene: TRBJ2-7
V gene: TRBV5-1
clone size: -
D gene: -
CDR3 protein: CASSSQNEQYF
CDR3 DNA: TGCGCCAGCAGCTCCCAAAACGAGCAGTACTTC

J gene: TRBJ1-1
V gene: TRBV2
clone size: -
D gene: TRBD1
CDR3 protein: CASSDRTGALPNTEAFF
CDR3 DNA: TGTGCCAGCAGTGATCGGACAGGTGCCCTCCCGAACACTGAAGCTTTCTTT

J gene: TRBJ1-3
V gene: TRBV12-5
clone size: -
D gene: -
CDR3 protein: CASGLQGNTIYF
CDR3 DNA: TGTGCTAGTGGTTTGCAAGGAAACACCATATATTTT

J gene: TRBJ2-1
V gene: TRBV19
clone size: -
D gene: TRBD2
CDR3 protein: CASSILGGTSHNEQFF
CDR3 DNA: TGTGCCAGTAGTATATTGGGGGGGACTAGTCACAATGAGCAGTTCTTC

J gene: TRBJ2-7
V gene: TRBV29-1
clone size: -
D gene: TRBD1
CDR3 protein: CSVTGAYEQYF
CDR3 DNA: TGCAGCGTTACAGGGGCCTACGAGCAGTACTTC

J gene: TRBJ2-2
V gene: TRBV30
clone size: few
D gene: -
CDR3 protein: CAWKPSGRWAPGELFF
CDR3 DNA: TGTGCCTGGAAGCCCTCCGGGAGATGGGCCCCCGGGGAGCTGTTTTTT

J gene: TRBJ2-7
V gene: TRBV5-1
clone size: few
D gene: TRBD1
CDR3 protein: CASSSQGANEQYF
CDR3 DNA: TGCGCCAGCAGCTCACAGGGGGCTAACGAGCAGTACTTC

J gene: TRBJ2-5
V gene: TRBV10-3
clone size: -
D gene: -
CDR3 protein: CAISEGARLETQYF
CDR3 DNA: TGTGCCATCAGTGAGGGCGCGCGGTTGGAGACCCAGTACTTC

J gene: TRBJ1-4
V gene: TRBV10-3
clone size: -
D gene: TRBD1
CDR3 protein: CAIWAGGLEKLFF
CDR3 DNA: TGTGCCATCTGGGCAGGGGGCCTTGAAAAACTGTTTTTT